Listed below are T cell receptor beta chains from one sample, sequenced in a study of blood T cell repertoires in COVID-19. Data came from immunoSEQ multiplex PCR; TCRdb stores just in-frame clones and leaves some out. The sample includes about 290,000 clones, roughly 91% of them seen just once. Sequenced sample: peripheral blood. The receptors derive from a man aged 40-55 years with acute or convalescent COVID-19. The CDR3 runs from the conserved cysteine through the conserved F or W. Clone size appears in some rows only: once, few, many, or a class for an expanded clone.

v_call: TRBV11-3
clone_size: -
cdr3_aa: CASSFKGGGGPTIQYF

v_call: TRBV7-6
clone_size: -
cdr3_aa: CASSPIWTGNEQYF

v_call: TRBV5-4
clone_size: once
cdr3_aa: CASSSGTGRNQPQHF

v_call: TRBV7-2
clone_size: -
cdr3_aa: CVSRLGQLTGELFF

v_call: TRBV12-3/TRBV12-4
clone_size: -
cdr3_aa: CASSLQTGLGYTF

v_call: TRBV11-2
clone_size: -
cdr3_aa: CASSPNPLGGVYTF

v_call: TRBV5-4
clone_size: once
cdr3_aa: CASSLYSGQVNEKLFF

v_call: TRBV13
clone_size: -
cdr3_aa: CASSYGNTEAFF

v_call: TRBV19
clone_size: -
cdr3_aa: CASIPGTGEGPQHF

v_call: TRBV3-1/TRBV3-2
clone_size: -
cdr3_aa: CASSPRTEAYGYTF

v_call: TRBV5-5
clone_size: once
cdr3_aa: CASSFLWSSYEQYF

v_call: TRBV9
clone_size: -
cdr3_aa: CASSWSSGGTGELFF

v_call: TRBV6-6
clone_size: -
cdr3_aa: CASIEMAFSNQPQHF

v_call: TRBV27
clone_size: -
cdr3_aa: CASTSLGRAYEQYF

v_call: TRBV2
clone_size: -
cdr3_aa: CASTRLGGAGEKLFF

v_call: TRBV11-2
clone_size: few
cdr3_aa: CASSLRGNEQYF